The 6 T cell receptor beta chains below come from one sample, sequenced in a study of blood T cells in healthy people across ages. A second PCR, run for roughly 7 to 11 cycles, used a sample-barcoded 5' primer plus a J-beta primer mix. TCRdb called the 5' RACE reads again in MiXCR, with one record for every CDR3 protein. The sample has hundreds of thousands of distinct CDR3 sequences; approximately 52% are singletons. Sequencing was performed on blood. The source is a woman older than 75 in good health.

This sequence joins TRBV18 and TRBJ2-3, with 9 bases matching TRBD1. The CDR3 length is 16 residues. The germline V gene encodes CDR1 KGHSH and CDR2 LQKENI. V was clipped by 0 bases and J by 3 bases; unmatched bases: 4. CDR3 coding DNA: TGTGCCAGCTCACCACCGTACGGGACAGGGACAGATACGCAGTATTTT. This translates into CASSPPYGTGTDTQYF.

This clonotype was counted at least ten times. This rearrangement joins TRBV27 to TRBJ2-3; tentatively, D is TRBD2 (6 bases). Germline CDR1 reads MNHEY; CDR2 reads SMNVEV (reference sequence). The CDR3 covers 18 residues. V lost 6 bases and J lost 0, with 22 bases in between. The DNA of the CDR3 is TGTGCCAGCAGGACTAGGGGTTACGGGAGTTATAGCACAGATACGCAGTATTTT. This encodes CASRTRGYGSYSTDTQYF.

V usage is TRBV25-1 and J usage is TRBJ2-1; D perhaps matches TRBD2 (7 bases). V shed 2 bases and J shed 5 bases, with 16 bases lying between them. The germline CDR1 and CDR2 sequences are MGHDK and SYGVNS. The CDR3 runs to 16 residues. The CDR3 loop is CASSEGGGFFNNEQFF. In nucleotides, the CDR3 is TGTGCCAGCAGTGAAGGGGGGGGCTTCTTCAACAATGAGCAGTTCTTC.

The table lists this clonotype with a count of one. A much larger clonotype is one base distant, so this may be a read error. V gene TRBV12-3 or TRBV12-4 combines with J gene TRBJ2-1, with unresolved D. The J call may be in error: the DNA end matches TRBJ2-7 better. This CDR3 has 13 amino acids. CDR3: CASRPRRHNEQYF. The DNA of the CDR3 is TGTGCCAGCAGACCTCGTCGGCACAATGAGCAGTACTTC.

As concerns this clonotype: Just one base apart from a much larger clone, this may be a read error. The chain recombines TRBV4-1 with TRBJ2-7; 7 bases match TRBD1. Per the germline V gene, CDR1 is MGHRA and CDR2 is YSYEKL. This CDR3 has 17 residues. The CDR3 DNA reads as TGCGCCGGCAGCCGACGGACAGGAGACACGAGCTCCTACGAGCAGTACTTC. This sequence encodes CAGSRRTGDTSSYEQYF.

This clonotype came up many times. The chain employs TRBV27 and TRBJ2-1; 9 bases agree with TRBD2. The CDR3 totals 12 residues. After removal of 4 bases from V and 14 bases from J, the junction contained 6 bases not matched to a gene. Germline V gives CDR1 MNHEY, CDR2 SMNVEV (reference sequence). DNA for the CDR3: TGTGCCAGCAGTTCAGCGGGAGGAGGGGAGTTCTTC. The encoded protein is CASSSAGGGEFF.